The clone carrying this TCR beta chain is medium-sized within its sample. Its specificity is not known. As handled by the study authors: For papillary thyroid cancer, a distant-metastasis classifier was constructed from CDR3 differences observed across clinicopathological groups. With MiXCR, TCRdb reprocessed the PCR reads. These V and J calls originate from TCRdb's pipeline instead of the authors' own analysis. The table includes more than 15,000 clones, 25% detected once. The entire patient cohort was treatment-naive prior to thyroid surgery. This sample stems from a study of metastatic and nonmetastatic thyroid tumors. The CDR3 has 16 residues. Germline loops: CDR1 SGHNT, CDR2 YENEEA. The V end was cut by 5 bases, the J end by 3 bases, with 19 bases between. Overall study results and limits: Compared with benign nodules, malignant thyroid tumors were reported to have significantly higher TCR beta diversity in both blood and tumor.

This receptor was obtained from a male donor with papillary thyroid cancer or a benign thyroid nodule (not recorded which). Some clones in this sample may be carry-over from other donors' samples. The chain uses TRBV11-3 and TRBJ2-5; D is possibly TRBD1 (6 bases). The sequencing sample was made of blood. CDR3 nucleotide sequence: TGTGCCAGCAGCCCACGAAACAGGGTTTTGGAAGAGACCCAGTACTTC. Its protein product is CASSPRNRVLEETQYF.